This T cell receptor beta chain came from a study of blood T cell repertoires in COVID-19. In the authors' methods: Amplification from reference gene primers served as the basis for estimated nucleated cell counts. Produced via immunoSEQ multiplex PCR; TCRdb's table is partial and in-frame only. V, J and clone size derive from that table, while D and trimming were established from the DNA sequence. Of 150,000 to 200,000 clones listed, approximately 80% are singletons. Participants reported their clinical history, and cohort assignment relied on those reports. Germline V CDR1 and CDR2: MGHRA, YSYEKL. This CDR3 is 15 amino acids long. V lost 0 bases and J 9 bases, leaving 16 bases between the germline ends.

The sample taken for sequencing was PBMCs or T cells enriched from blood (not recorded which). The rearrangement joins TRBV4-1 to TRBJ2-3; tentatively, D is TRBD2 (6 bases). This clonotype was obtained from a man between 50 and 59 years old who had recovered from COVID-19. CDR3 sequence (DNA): TGCGCCAGCAGCCAAGACAACTCTCTAGCGTTAACGCAGTATTTT. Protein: CASSQDNSLALTQYF.